The clone carrying this TCR beta chain was counted between two and nine times. Its specificity is unknown. Germline loops: CDR1 MGHRA, CDR2 YSYEKL. CDR3 size: 17 residues. The J segment lost 9 bases and the V segment lost 4 bases, leaving 14 bases of the junction unmatched. The data were obtained in a study of blood T cells in healthy people across ages. General study points: As naive T cell percentage varied, TCR beta diversity correlated strongly with it.

Using a J-beta primer mix together with a sample-barcoded 5' primer, a second PCR was run for about 6 to 12 cycles. TCRdb re-called the 5' RACE reads with MiXCR, one entry per CDR3 protein. There are about 800,000 distinct CDR3 sequences in the sample; roughly 25% occur only once, and 3% to 4.5% lies in the top ten. The same data also contributed to another study, on T cells of mothers and their children. From that second work: Sequencing returned over 8 million TCR beta CDR3 reads per mother and approximately 3 million per child. Mother-child pairs who were related displayed a slightly higher overlap than unrelated pairs, a difference that was non-significant.

The chain couples TRBV4-1 to TRBJ2-3; 12 bases agree with TRBD2. Input material: blood. This TCR derives from a boy between 10 and 17 years old in good health. CDR3 in DNA: TGCGCCAGCAGCCCAAGGACTAGCGGGACCCCTCCATGGACGCAGTATTTT. Protein product: CASSPRTSGTPPWTQYF.